A single sample is the source of the 21 T cell receptor beta chains below, sequenced in a study of STAT5B mutations in CD4+ large granular lymphocyte leukemia. TCRdb's table, derived via immunoSEQ multiplex PCR, lists solely in-frame clones and lacks some. The top ten clones hold more than 70% of a sample with approximately 490 clones, roughly 73% of them seen once. Sequences were obtained from PBMCs. The source is a woman in her thirties or forties with CD4+ T-cell large granular lymphocyte leukemia.

Judged by abundance, this clone is hyperexpanded. The chain recombines TRBV7-9 with TRBJ2-3; TRBD2 might be the D (7 bases). Germline V gives CDR1 SEHNR, CDR2 FQNEAQ (reference sequence). The CDR3 has 14 amino acids. V was cut by 3 bases and J by 7 bases, with 14 bases left in between. CDR3 bases: TGTGCCAGCAGCTTGGGGGGGGCCGATCATACGCAGTATTTT. Residues: CASSLGGADHTQYF.

This chain joins TRBV11-2 and TRBJ2-2; TRBD2 matches 7 bases. Trimming at V came to 3 bases and at J to 5 bases, leaving 6 bases not matched to a gene. The CDR3 consists of 15 residues. Germline CDR1 is SGHAT and CDR2 is FQNNGV. CDR3 region: CASSFWASGTGELFF. CDR3 in DNA: TGTGCCAGCAGCTTTTGGGCTAGCGGTACCGGGGAGCTGTTTTTT.

Notes on this clone: The junction departs from germline at one end; a sequencing error may be responsible. This chain uses TRBV6-5 with TRBJ1-2; 11 bases align to TRBD1. Germline CDR1 MNHEY, CDR2 SVGAGI. CDR3 length equals 13 residues. The CDR3 coding sequence is TGTGCCAGCAGTTACGGCAGAGGGGACAGGGGGTCCTTC. Translation: CASSYGRGDRGSF.

This chain connects TRBV5-8 to TRBJ1-2; D is unclear. The CDR3 length is 13 residues. CDR1 SGHTS and CDR2 YDEGEE come from the germline V gene. Trimming stripped 2 bases from V and 2 bases from J, with 7 bases between. CDR3 nucleotides: TGTGCCAGCAGCTTTGGGCAGAACTATGGCTACACCTTC. Its protein is CASSFGQNYGYTF.

The chain is built from TRBV6-1 and TRBJ1-4, with 8 bases identical to TRBD1. The CDR3 totals 14 residues. Trimming cost V 5 bases and J 2 bases; bases outside gene matches: 1. CDR1 is MNHNS, CDR2 SASEGT, per germline. The CDR3 sequence is CASSTGGTNEKLFF. In DNA, the CDR3 is TGTGCCAGCAGTACAGGGGGTACTAATGAAAAACTGTTTTTT.

The V call is TRBV7-2, the J call TRBJ2-7, with TRBD1 matching over 8 bases. Trimming removed 5 bases from V and 1 base from J; junction bases left unmatched: 4. The CDR3 has 14 amino acids. Germline V gene lookup returns CDR1 SGHTA and CDR2 FQGNSA. The DNA of the CDR3 is TGTGCCAGCAGCAGCCGGGACAGGTCCTACGAGCAGTACTTC. It translates to CASSSRDRSYEQYF.

The chain carries TRBV6-1 and TRBJ1-1, with 9 bases fitting TRBD1. Germline loops: CDR1 MNHNS, CDR2 SASEGT. Trimming took 8 bases from V and 8 from J; bases not matched to a gene: 9. This CDR3 is built from 13 residues. CDR3 in DNA: TGTGCCAGCCGATACAGGGGGCTTCTGGAAGCTTTCTTT. This sequence encodes CASRYRGLLEAFF.

This chain joins TRBV9 and TRBJ1-1; D unresolved. Trimming stripped 4 bases from V and 1 base from J, with 23 bases between. Germline-derived CDR1 and CDR2 are SGDLS and YYNGEE. The CDR3 extends over 18 amino acids. CDR3 nucleotide sequence: TGTGCCAGCAGCCGACACCCCCGGGAGGGCGGCCAGAACACTGAAGCTTTCTTT. Translation: CASSRHPREGGQNTEAFF.

The rearrangement links TRBV6-1 to TRBJ1-1; D is undetermined. The CDR3 runs 13 residues. V was cut by 2 bases and J by 4 bases, with 8 bases left in between. Germline CDR1 and CDR2: MNHNS and SASEGT. In DNA form, the CDR3 reads TGTGCCAGCAGTGAAAGGGAAAGCACTGAAGCTTTCTTT. Translation gives CASSERESTEAFF.

This clone was seen just once. The V and J genes are TRBV6-5 and TRBJ1-2; TRBD1 matches 8 bases. Germline V gene data show CDR1 as MNHEY and CDR2 as SVGAGI. The ends lost 2 bases at V and 5 bases at J; junction bases unmatched: 4. The CDR3 has 14 amino acids. Here the CDR3 reads CASSYAGGWYGYTF. The CDR3 nucleotides read TGTGCCAGCAGTTACGCAGGGGGCTGGTATGGCTACACCTTC.

This chain uses TRBV5-1 with TRBJ2-3; 7 bases agree with TRBD1. CDR1 is SGHRS, CDR2 YFSETQ, per germline. The V gene end was trimmed by 4 bases and the J gene end by 0 bases; junction bases not matched to a gene: 5. The CDR3 has 15 residues. DNA for the CDR3: TGCGCCAGCAGCACTTTAGGGGGCAGCACAGATACGCAGTATTTT. This translates into CASSTLGGSTDTQYF.

This rearrangement joins TRBV30 to TRBJ2-7, with D perhaps assigned TRBD1 or TRBD2 (5 bases each). Germline CDR1 and CDR2: GTSNPN and SVGIG (reference sequence). Trimming left V 0 bases short and J 2 bases short, with 11 bases between. The CDR3 covers 14 residues. In nucleotides, the CDR3 is TGTGCCTGGAGTGTACTAGGGGCGCCCTACGAGCAGTACTTC. This codes for CAWSVLGAPYEQYF.

The chain employs TRBV13 and TRBJ1-3, with a tentative D call TRBD1 (5 bases). The CDR3 covers 15 residues. V was cut by 5 bases and J by 6 bases, with 17 bases left in between. Germline V lookup: CDR1 PRHDT, CDR2 FYEKMQ (reference sequence). CDR3 sequence (DNA): TGTGCCAGCAGCGTAGAGGGGAGCAGGTTAAACACCATATATTTT. Translated: CASSVEGSRLNTIYF.

The chain combines TRBV6-1 with TRBJ1-1; 7 nucleotides agree with TRBD1. V shed 5 bases, J shed 0 bases, and the junction held 3 bases outside the gene matches. Germline V gene lookup returns CDR1 MNHNS and CDR2 SASEGT. The CDR3 loop spans 14 amino acids. The CDR3 protein is CASSWTGLNTEAFF. DNA of the CDR3: TGTGCCAGCAGTTGGACAGGCTTGAACACTGAAGCTTTCTTT.

The chain combines TRBV7-2 with TRBJ2-2; 7 nucleotides match TRBD2. The V gene's germline CDR1 is SGHTA and CDR2 FQGNSA. This CDR3 comprises 16 residues. J lost 8 bases, V lost 1 base, and 10 bases had no gene match. The CDR3 spells CASSLDSGAMRGELFF. The CDR3 DNA sequence: TGTGCCAGCAGCTTAGACAGCGGGGCCATGAGGGGGGAGCTGTTTTTT.

In its sample, this clone was seen once. The chain joins TRBV7-2 to TRBJ1-1; tentatively, D is TRBD1 (6 bases). The CDR3 runs to 14 residues. The V end lost 7 bases, the J end lost 1 base, and 13 bases lay between the germline ends. The germline V gene has CDR1 SGHTA and CDR2 FQGNSA. DNA for the CDR3: TGTGCCAGCATCGACAGGAGGGGGAACACTGAAGCTTTCTTT. Its translation is CASIDRRGNTEAFF.

The V and J genes are TRBV2 and TRBJ1-4, with D perhaps matching TRBD1 (5 bases). V shed 6 bases and J shed 6 bases, with 11 bases lying between them. CDR3 length: 13 amino acids. Per the germline V gene, CDR1 is SNHLY and CDR2 is FYNNEI. CDR3 sequence reads: CASRPMGDEKLFF. The CDR3 coding sequence is TGTGCCAGCAGACCCATGGGGGATGAAAAACTGTTTTTT. The entire variable domain, with the rest obtained from reference TRBV2 and TRBJ1-4, is as follows: EPEVTQTPSHQVTQMGQEVILRCVPISNHLYFYWYRQILGQKVEFLVSFYNNEISEKSEIFDDQFSVERPDGSNFTLKIRSTKLEDSAMYFCASRPMGDEKLFFGSGTQLSVL.

The J gene is TRBJ1-1, the V gene TRBV10-3; maybe TRBD1 (5 bases). Germline V gene sequence: CDR1 ENHRY, CDR2 SYGVKD. The length of the CDR3 is 13 residues. Trimming left V 6 bases short and J 4 bases short, with 12 bases between. The CDR3 DNA is TGTGCCATCAGGGCGGGGGGTGGCACTGAAGCTTTCTTT. This translates into CAIRAGGGTEAFF.

This chain uses TRBV9 with TRBJ2-1, with TRBD2 matching 8 bases. The junction had 3 bases not matched to a gene; V was cut back by 0 bases and J by 4 bases. This CDR3 is 15 amino acids long. Germline CDR1 and CDR2: SGDLS and YYNGEE. CDR3 residues: CASSVAGGEYNEQFF. CDR3 nucleotide sequence: TGTGCCAGCAGCGTAGCGGGAGGGGAATACAATGAGCAGTTCTTC.

The CDR3 DNA sequence: TGCAGCGTTGGAACCGGTCGTCCAGGGTCTGGAAACACCATATATTTT. Translating it yields CSVGTGRPGSGNTIYF. V usage is TRBV29-1 and J usage is TRBJ1-3; the D gene is possibly TRBD1 (5 bases). Germline V gives CDR1 SQVTM, CDR2 ANQGSEA. The CDR3 length is 16 residues. Trimming left V 4 bases short and J 1 base short, with 17 bases between.

This clone was seen only once. Relative to the germline gene, one junction end is altered; a read error may explain this. This chain joins TRBV2 and TRBJ2-5; 7 bases line up with TRBD1. Germline-derived CDR1 and CDR2 are SNHLY and FYNNEI. The CDR3 runs to 14 residues. The CDR3 here is CASSEDRAQETQYF. Here the CDR3 DNA reads TGTGCCAGCAGCGAAGACAGGGCCCAAGAGACCCAGTACTTC.